This T cell receptor beta chain is from a study of identical twins. General study findings and limits: The conclusions drew on cross-sectional statistical analysis instead of tracking the same donors.

TCRdb independently ran MiXCR on the 5' RACE reads; one entry per CDR3 protein. The table records about 920,000 distinct CDR3 sequences, more than 9% of them present only once. From germline, CDR1 is KGHDR and CDR2 SFDVKD. Trimming left V 0 bases short and J 2 bases short, with 3 bases between. This CDR3 has 13 amino acids. Note on this clonotype: Its antigen is unknown.

This same sample was also part of a study on yellow fever vaccine responses in identical twins.

The rearrangement joins TRBV24-1 to TRBJ1-1; D gene uncertain. The receptor comes from a woman under 30 in good health. Input material: PBMCs. CDR3 nucleotides: TGTGCCACCAGTGATTTGCTAAACACTGAAGCTTTCTTT. This encodes CATSDLLNTEAFF.